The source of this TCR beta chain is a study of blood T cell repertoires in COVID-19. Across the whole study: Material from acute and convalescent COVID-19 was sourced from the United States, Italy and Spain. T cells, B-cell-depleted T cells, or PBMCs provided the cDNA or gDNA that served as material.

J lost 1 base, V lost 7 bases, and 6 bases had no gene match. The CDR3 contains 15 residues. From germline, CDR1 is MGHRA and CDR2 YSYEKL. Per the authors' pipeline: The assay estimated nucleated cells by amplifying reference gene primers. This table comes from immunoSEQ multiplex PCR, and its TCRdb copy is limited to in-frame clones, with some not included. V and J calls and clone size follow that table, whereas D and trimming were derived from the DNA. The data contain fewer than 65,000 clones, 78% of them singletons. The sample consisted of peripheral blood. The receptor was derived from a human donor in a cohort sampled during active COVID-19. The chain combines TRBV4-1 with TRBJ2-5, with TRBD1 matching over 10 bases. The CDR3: CASTAGTGVQETQYF. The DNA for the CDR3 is TGCGCCAGCACGGCCGGGACAGGGGTCCAAGAGACCCAGTACTTC.